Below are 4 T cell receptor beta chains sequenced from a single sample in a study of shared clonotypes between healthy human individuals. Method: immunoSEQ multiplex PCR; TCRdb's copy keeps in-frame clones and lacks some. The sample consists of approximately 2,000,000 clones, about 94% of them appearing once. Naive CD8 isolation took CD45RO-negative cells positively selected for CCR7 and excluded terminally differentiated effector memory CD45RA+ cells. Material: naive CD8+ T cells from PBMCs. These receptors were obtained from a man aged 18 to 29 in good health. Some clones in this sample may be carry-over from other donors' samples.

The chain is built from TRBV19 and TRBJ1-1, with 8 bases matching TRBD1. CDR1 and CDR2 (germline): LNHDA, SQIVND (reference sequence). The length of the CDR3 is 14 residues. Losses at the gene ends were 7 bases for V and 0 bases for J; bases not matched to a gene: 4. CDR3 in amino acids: CASKGQGLNTEAFF. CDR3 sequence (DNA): TGTGCCAGTAAAGGACAGGGTTTGAACACTGAAGCTTTCTTT.

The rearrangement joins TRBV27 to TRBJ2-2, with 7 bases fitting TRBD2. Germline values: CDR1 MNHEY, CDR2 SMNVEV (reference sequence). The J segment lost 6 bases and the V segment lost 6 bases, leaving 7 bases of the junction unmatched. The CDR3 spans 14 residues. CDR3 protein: CASRPGLGAGELFF. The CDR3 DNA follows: TGTGCCAGCAGACCCGGACTAGGAGCCGGGGAGCTGTTTTTT.

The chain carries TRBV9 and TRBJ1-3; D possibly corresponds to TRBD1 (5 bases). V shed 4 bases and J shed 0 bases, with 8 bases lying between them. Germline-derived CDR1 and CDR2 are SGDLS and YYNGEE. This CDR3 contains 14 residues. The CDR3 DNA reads TGTGCCAGCAGCTGGCAGGGCTCTGGAAACACCATATATTTT. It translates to CASSWQGSGNTIYF. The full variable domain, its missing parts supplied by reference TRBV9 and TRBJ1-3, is DSGVTQTPKHLITATGQRVTLRCSPRSGDLSVYWYQQSLDQGLQFLIQYYNGEERAKGNILERFSAQQFPDLHSELNLSSLELGDSALYFCASSWQGSGNTIYFGEGSWLTVV.

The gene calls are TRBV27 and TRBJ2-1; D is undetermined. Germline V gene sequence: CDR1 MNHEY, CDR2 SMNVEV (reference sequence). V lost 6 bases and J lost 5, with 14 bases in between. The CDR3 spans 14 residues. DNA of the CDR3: TGTGCCAGCAGCTTCCGCCTACGTGACAATGAGCAGTTCTTC. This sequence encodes CASSFRLRDNEQFF.